These 24 T cell receptor beta chains share one sample of origin, sequenced in a study of T cells after yellow fever vaccination (dated by TCRdb to between 2018 and 2021). This sample's treatment or condition label indicates: live attenuated yellow fever vaccine strain. The library was generated by 5' RACE. These reads were obtained on an Illumina HiSeq 2500. TCRdb took the public reads, trimmed them with fastp at Q25, ran MiXCR for clone calling and kept in-frame beta chains. Rows matching on CDR3 protein sequence are summarized as one entry with the most common DNA and genes. The sample table shows fewer than 400,000 distinct CDR3 sequences, and around 6.5% are seen once. The top ten hold 15% of the sample. Specimen: PBMCs, collected 5 days after the yellow fever booster vaccination. The receptors were sampled from a man aged 30-40 years who received the YFV17D yellow fever vaccine.

This clonotype was recorded once. V gene TRBV6-1 combines with J gene TRBJ2-1; 12 nucleotides match TRBD1. J lost 7 bases, V lost 10 bases, and 11 bases had no gene match. The CDR3 contains 15 residues. CDR1 MNHNS and CDR2 SASEGT come from the germline V gene. In DNA, the CDR3 is TGTGCCATCTCAAGGGGGACAGGGGGCGGGAATGAGCAGTTCTTC. Amino acid sequence: CAISRGTGGGNEQFF.

This clonotype was picked up a small number of times. V is TRBV5-6 and J is TRBJ2-1; D is perhaps TRBD1 (6 bases). CDR1 and CDR2 from the germline V gene are SGHDT and YYEEEE. The CDR3 is made up of 16 amino acids. With 4 bases removed from V and 3 bases from J, the gap between germline ends came to 17 bases. CDR3 loop: CASSRKPGHHYNEQFF. DNA of the CDR3: TGTGCCAGCAGCCGTAAACCGGGACACCACTACAATGAGCAGTTCTTC. The full variable domain, its missing parts supplied by reference TRBV5-6 and TRBJ2-1, is DAGVTQSPTHLIKTRGQQVTLRCSPKSGHDTVSWYQQALGQGPQFIFQYYEEEERQRGNFPDRFSGHQFPNYSSELNVNALLLGDSALYLCASSRKPGHHYNEQFFGPGTRLTVL.

This chain joins TRBV4-1 and TRBJ2-5; D not certain. The germline V gene encodes CDR1 MGHRA and CDR2 YSYEKL. This CDR3 contains 14 residues. Trimming took 1 base from V and 2 from J, leaving 8 bases between them. CDR3 sequence (DNA): TGCGCCAGCAGCCAAGGATCCGGGCAAGAGACCCAGTACTTC. Its protein is CASSQGSGQETQYF.

Ten or more counts support this clonotype. The rearrangement uses TRBV20-1 and TRBJ2-5, with D unclear. Trimming cost V 1 base and J 3 bases, with 9 bases left between them. Germline CDR1 DFQATT, CDR2 SNEGSKA (reference sequence). The CDR3 has 13 amino acids. The CDR3 reads CSARGPVKETQYF. CDR3 DNA sequence: TGCAGTGCTAGAGGGCCGGTTAAAGAGACCCAGTACTTC.

There are a few counts of this clonotype. The V call is TRBV12-3 or TRBV12-4, the J call TRBJ2-7; D gene ambiguous. The CDR3 totals 13 residues. Trimming cost V 3 bases and J 7 bases, with 13 bases left between them. CDR3 nucleotides: TGTGCCAGCAGTTTTGCAGAAAATGGAGAGCAGTACTTC. Translation gives CASSFAENGEQYF.

On this clonotype itself: A clone one base away is much larger, so this may be a read error. The chain recombines TRBV10-3 with TRBJ2-3; D could derive from TRBD1 or TRBD2 (5 bases each). CDR3 length equals 14 residues. The germline V gene has CDR1 ENHRY and CDR2 SYGVKD. The CDR3: CANSDTRGSDTLYF. DNA for the CDR3: TGTGCCAACTCGGACACACGGGGTTCAGATACGCTGTATTTT.

The CDR3 region has the DNA TGCGCCAGCAGCTTCTGGTTTAGGGAGGGGGGCCCGAACACTGAAGCTTTCTTT. Encoded protein: CASSFWFREGGPNTEAFF. The chain couples TRBV5-1 to TRBJ1-1; D perhaps matches TRBD1 (6 bases). The CDR3 sequence is 18 residues long. Trimming cost V 2 bases and J 1 base, with 21 bases left between them. Germline CDR1 is SGHRS and CDR2 is YFSETQ.

In its sample, this clonotype was seen many times. The chain joins TRBV7-2 to TRBJ2-7; 8 bases line up with TRBD1. The ends lost 7 bases at V and 0 bases at J; junction bases unmatched: 11. CDR1 SGHTA and CDR2 FQGNSA come from the germline V gene. The CDR3 runs 16 residues. CDR3 residues: CASNSKGTGNSYEQYF. The DNA of the CDR3 is TGTGCCAGCAATTCGAAAGGGACAGGCAACTCCTACGAGCAGTACTTC.

This clonotype was seen a few times. The chain joins TRBV20-1 to TRBJ2-7; D unclear. Trimming shortened V by 0 bases and J by 4 bases, and 19 bases separated the two germline ends. Germline loops: CDR1 DFQATT, CDR2 SNEGSKA (reference sequence). The CDR3 is 16 residues long. CDR3 sequence reads: CSAREAMTQSGYEQYF. The CDR3 nucleotides read TGCAGTGCTAGAGAGGCGATGACACAGAGTGGTTACGAGCAGTACTTC.

As regards this clonotype: A much larger clone sits a single nucleotide away, making a read error possible. The chain has TRBV20-1 and TRBJ2-1; 8 nucleotides line up with TRBD2. The CDR3 is 15 amino acids. V trimming: 4 bases; J trimming: 10 bases; junction bases outside the gene matches: 15. CDR1 DFQATT and CDR2 SNEGSKA come from the germline V gene (reference sequence). The CDR3 region is CSATALAGGREEQFF. For the CDR3, the DNA is TGCAGTGCTACTGCTCTGGCGGGAGGCCGGGAGGAGCAGTTCTTC.

This chain uses TRBV20-1 with TRBJ1-5; D uncertain. The CDR3 is 11 residues long. CDR1 and CDR2 from the germline V gene are DFQATT and SNEGSKA (reference sequence). V shed 6 bases and J shed 4 bases, with 7 bases lying between them. CDR3 protein: CSAMENQPQHF. CDR3 coding DNA: TGCAGTGCGATGGAAAATCAGCCCCAGCATTTT.

The rearrangement links TRBV7-2 to TRBJ2-7; D is ambiguous. The CDR3 totals 13 residues. Germline values: CDR1 SGHTA, CDR2 FQGNSA. Trimming stripped 7 bases from V and 1 base from J, with 11 bases between. CDR3 region: CASIDLRSYEQYF. CDR3 DNA: TGTGCCAGCATCGACCTAAGGTCCTACGAGCAGTACTTC.

This rearrangement joins TRBV29-1 to TRBJ2-3; 11 bases match TRBD2. Germline lookup yields CDR1 SQVTM and CDR2 ANQGSEA. V dropped 8 bases and J dropped 5; count of bases not matched to a gene: 6. This CDR3 contains 13 residues. The CDR3 nucleotides are TGCAGCTCCCGTGGACTAGCGGGAGATACGCAGTATTTT. The encoded protein is CSSRGLAGDTQYF.

The V and J genes are TRBV6-2 or TRBV6-3 and TRBJ2-4; D is unclear. This CDR3 comprises 16 residues. The germline V gene encodes CDR1 MNHEY and CDR2 SVGEGT. V gave up 0 bases and J gave up 0 bases, with 9 bases separating them. CDR3 protein: CASSYSSSGAKNIQYF. In DNA form, the CDR3 reads TGTGCCAGCAGTTACTCGTCGTCCGGAGCCAAAAACATTCAGTACTTC.

This clonotype appeared a few times. V usage is TRBV11-2 and J usage is TRBJ2-1; D unclear. Germline CDR1 is SGHAT and CDR2 is FQNNGV. The V end was cut by 0 bases, the J end by 7 bases, with 7 bases between. The CDR3 sequence is 13 residues long. The CDR3 here is CASSLDIRNEQFF. In nucleotides, the CDR3 is TGTGCCAGCAGCTTAGATATCCGGAATGAGCAGTTCTTC.

The chain has TRBV7-2 and TRBJ2-1, with no clear D. The CDR3 covers 17 residues. V lost 0 bases and J 0 bases, leaving 12 bases between the germline ends. CDR1 SGHTA and CDR2 FQGNSA come from the germline V gene. The CDR3 protein is CASSLALPASSYNEQFF. The CDR3 bases are TGTGCCAGCAGCTTAGCGCTCCCAGCTAGCTCCTACAATGAGCAGTTCTTC. The full variable domain, completed using reference TRBV7-2 and TRBJ2-1, is GAGVSQSPSNKVTEKGKDVELRCDPISGHTALYWYRQSLGQGLEFLIYFQGNSAPDKSGLPSDRFSAERTGGSVSTLTIQRTQQEDSAVYLCASSLALPASSYNEQFFGPGTRLTVL.

This rearrangement joins TRBV29-1 to TRBJ2-3, with 13 bases aligning to TRBD2. The CDR3 covers 15 residues. V shed 7 bases and J 5 bases; nucleotides not matched to a gene: 9. Germline V lookup: CDR1 SQVTM, CDR2 ANQGSEA. The CDR3 reads CSARGLAGDGDTQYF. In DNA, the CDR3 is TGCAGCGCCAGAGGACTAGCGGGAGACGGAGATACGCAGTATTTT.

This chain joins TRBV19 and TRBJ2-7; tentative D call: TRBD2 (5 bases). Per the germline V gene, CDR1 is LNHDA and CDR2 is SQIVND (reference sequence). Trimming took off 6 bases at V and 5 bases at J, with 14 bases between the two ends. This CDR3 is 13 amino acids long. Here the CDR3 DNA reads TGTGCCAGTAGGTCTAGGGAGCTCCACGAGCAGTACTTC. Protein sequence: CASRSRELHEQYF.

This clonotype was picked up a small number of times. V gene TRBV10-2 combines with J gene TRBJ2-7, with 13 bases fitting TRBD2. The CDR3 is 18 amino acids. V lost 6 bases and J lost 0; bases outside the gene matches: 11. In germline, CDR1 is WSHSY, CDR2 SAAADI. The CDR3 reads CASSVFGTSGISSYEQYF. The CDR3 coding sequence is TGCGCCAGCAGCGTTTTCGGGACTAGCGGGATTAGCTCCTACGAGCAGTACTTC.

This rearrangement joins TRBV12-3 or TRBV12-4 to TRBJ2-7; D unresolved. Trimming cost V 3 bases and J 6 bases, with 9 bases left between them. The CDR3 sequence is 12 residues long. The CDR3: CASSFEEPEQYF. CDR3 in DNA: TGTGCCAGCAGTTTTGAGGAACCCGAGCAGTACTTC.

The chain couples TRBV5-1 to TRBJ2-7; the D is unclear. With 1 base removed from V and 5 bases from J, the gap between germline ends came to 13 bases. This CDR3 contains 14 residues. Looked up from germline, CDR1 is SGHRS and CDR2 is YFSETQ. CDR3 loop: CASSLSRVGHEQYF. Written as DNA, the CDR3 is TGCGCCAGCAGCTTGAGCCGGGTTGGACACGAGCAGTACTTC.

The table lists this clonotype with many counts. The chain uses TRBV5-1 and TRBJ1-2, with D hard to call. The germline V gene has CDR1 SGHRS and CDR2 YFSETQ. Trimming stripped 3 bases from V and 8 bases from J, with 11 bases between. The CDR3 loop spans 12 amino acids. The CDR3 reads CASSSRLGGYTF. In DNA form, the CDR3 reads TGCGCCAGCAGCTCCCGCCTGGGAGGCTACACCTTC.

This clonotype showed up many times. The chain employs TRBV18 and TRBJ2-2, with D unclear. Trimming shortened V by 1 base and J by 7 bases, and 13 bases separated the two germline ends. Germline assignment: CDR1 KGHSH and CDR2 LQKENI. There are 15 residues in the CDR3. CDR3 sequence: CASSPHEVPIGELFF. CDR3 nucleotides: TGTGCCAGCTCACCACATGAGGTCCCTATCGGGGAGCTGTTTTTT.

V gene TRBV6-2 or TRBV6-3 combines with J gene TRBJ2-1, with TRBD2 as a possible D gene (5 bases). With 0 bases removed from V and 6 bases from J, the gap between germline ends came to 9 bases. The CDR3 covers 14 residues. CDR1 is MNHEY and CDR2 is SVGEGT in the germline V gene. CDR3 in amino acids: CASSYSVASNEQFF. CDR3 DNA: TGTGCCAGCAGTTACTCGGTAGCGAGCAATGAGCAGTTCTTC.